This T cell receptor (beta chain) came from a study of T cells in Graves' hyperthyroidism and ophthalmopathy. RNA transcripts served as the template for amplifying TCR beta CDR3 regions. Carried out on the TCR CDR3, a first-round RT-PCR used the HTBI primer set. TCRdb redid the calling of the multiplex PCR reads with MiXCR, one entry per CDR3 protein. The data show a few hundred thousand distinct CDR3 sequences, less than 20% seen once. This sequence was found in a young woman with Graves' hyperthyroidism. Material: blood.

The chain's CDR3 is CASSEGGYEQFF. The CDR3 DNA is TGCGCCAGCAGTGAAGGGGGGTACGAGCAGTTCTTC. This chain uses TRBV10-2 with TRBJ2-1, with D perhaps given as TRBD1 or TRBD2 (6 bases each). The germline V gene encodes CDR1 WSHSY and CDR2 SAAADI. Trimming shortened V by 3 bases and J by 10 bases, and 10 bases separated the two germline ends. The CDR3 spans 12 residues.